This TCR beta chain was found in a study of OX40 agonist ivuxolimab in advanced cancers. Study details: Patients' therapy was ivuxolimab, an antibody that acts as an agonist of OX40 (CD134). Cohort: around 83% men, mean age 60, aged roughly 23 to 79.

The V gene lost 5 bases and the J gene lost 7 bases, with 23 bases spanning the gap. CDR3 size: 16 residues. CDR1 SEHNR and CDR2 FQNEAQ come from the germline V gene (reference sequence). Findings and caveats of the study: Low normalized T-cell clonal expansion also characterized some of the nonresponders.

On this clone: Its antigen is as yet unknown.

The table came from immunoSEQ multiplex PCR; TCRdb's copy has only in-frame clones and leaves some out. The top ten clones hold around a sixth of a sample with tens of thousands of clones, 85% to 95% of them seen once. Material: CD4+ or CD8+ T cells sorted from blood, obtained in a trial of the OX40 agonist ivuxolimab. The sequence was obtained from an adult with an advanced solid tumor such as melanoma, head and neck, liver or kidney cancer. V gene TRBV7-9 combines with J gene TRBJ1-1; a possible D gene is TRBD1 (6 bases). The CDR3 coding sequence is TGTGCCAGCAGCCAGACCACGAGGGCAGAGGGGGTTGAAGCTTTCTTT. Amino acid sequence: CASSQTTRAEGVEAFF.